This TCR beta chain was retrieved from a study of T cell responses to AZD1222 COVID-19 vaccine. Study conclusions and caveats: Targeting of unmutated variant regions was reportedly seen in nearly half of spike-specific TCRs. Clonal diversity was possibly underestimated, and the donors were mostly white British, with more females.

The repertoire was sequenced with immunoSEQ multiplex PCR; TCRdb's copy has only in-frame clones and lacks some. Found here are some 140,000 clones, approximately 90% of them singletons; the top ten hold around 2.8%. Trimming took off 4 bases at V and 5 bases at J, with 8 bases between the two ends. The CDR3 totals 12 residues. Germline V gene sequence: CDR1 LGHDT, CDR2 YNNKEL (reference sequence). A word on this clone: The antigen remains unidentified.

Source: peripheral blood, taken on day 0 of AZD1222 vaccination. The source is an adult in good health. The J gene is TRBJ1-2, the V gene TRBV3-1 (or the pseudogene TRBV3-2); the D is unclear. The CDR3 bases are TGTGCCAGCAGCCCCGGGCTATATGGCTACACCTTC. Its protein product is CASSPGLYGYTF.